Sequencing of this T cell receptor beta chain was carried out in a study of identical twins (dated by TCRdb to about 2016). Broadly, across the study: To test whether fetal clonotypes persist, this study deep-sequenced TCR alpha and beta repertoires from monozygotic twins, from unrelated adults of various ages, and from cord blood. Replicate twin experiments were performed at different times using different library preparation protocols to rule out contamination. The study at large found these results: Compared with coincidental sharing between unrelated individuals, an excess of low generation-probability sequences was observed among out-of-frame TCR alpha sequences shared between twins. Invariant T cells such as MAIT and iNKT could partly confound zero-insertion analyses, though diverse VJ usage argued against this for most clonotypes. The excess sharing between twins in beta out-of-frame sequences was weaker because fewer shared sequences reduced the signal-to-noise ratio. Because the same donors could not be followed over many years, the conclusions depended on cross-sectional statistical analysis. Recombination models systematically underestimated out-of-frame TCR alpha sharing in monozygotic twins but agreed with sharing between unrelated individuals. Fewer insertions were carried by abundant cord blood beta clonotypes, a similar but weaker trend appeared in young adult naive repertoires, and no such trend appeared in memory repertoires.

The receptor library was made with 5' RACE. Sequencing took place on an Illumina HiSeq 2000. A universal primer binding site was introduced by template switching, and a unique molecular identifier was present in the final cDNA, enabling accurate counting of TCR cDNA molecules. First-strand cDNA for TCR alpha and beta chains was synthesized from specific primers in the conserved constant-segment region. To control for contamination, every cDNA library carried two barcodes: a SMART-Mk sample barcode plus Illumina barcodes. TruSeq adapter sequences, together with Illumina sample barcodes, were added in two successive PCR steps. Sequencing of the TCR alpha and beta cDNA libraries was done on the Illumina HiSeq platform using custom primers. The published analysis was carried out like this. MiGEC processed the raw reads to extract unique molecular identifiers, while MiXCR was used to determine the CDR3 positions. For each individual, recombination models were inferred using an EM algorithm with the repgenHMM and IGoR tools. The tcR package in R was used for shared clonotype analysis, with sharing normalized by the product of cloneset sizes. Out-of-frame nonproductive sequences were analyzed to study raw recombination free of thymic and clonal selection effects. TCRdb cleaned the public reads at Q25 with fastp, built clones with MiXCR and kept in-frame beta chains. Identical CDR3 proteins give one entry, which carries the most common genes and DNA. TCRdb assigned the V and J calls; the authors' analysis was not used. The sample has approximately 260,000 distinct CDR3 sequences on record, around an eighth of them singletons. 8.8% of the sample is held by the ten biggest clonotypes.

Every donor in the study was a healthy Caucasian. Miltenyi CD45RO+ enrichment and human naive T-cell isolation kits were used to isolate memory (CD45RO+) and naive T cells from PBMC. V has 5 bases trimmed and J has 2 bases trimmed; junction bases matching no gene number 8. The CDR1 and CDR2 encoded by the germline V gene are MNHNS and SASEGT. From its cysteine to its phenylalanine, the CDR3 spans 16 amino acids. The DNA shown is the 48-base CDR3, in frame from base 1. On this clonotype: This receptor's antigen is unknown. No per-base quality is available; no much larger clone lies one base away.

The sequence was obtained from a woman younger than 30 in good health. The receptor chain draws on TRBV6-1 and TRBJ2-7; 11 middle bases align to TRBD1. The specimen sequenced was memory (CD45RO+) T cells sorted from blood. In light of the paper, this sample's cell subset or site label describes: CD45RO+ enriched T cells. The DNA sequence is TGTGCCAGCAGTCGGACAGGGGGCAAATCGACCTACGAGCAGTACTTC. Translated, this gives CASSRTGGKSTYEQYF.